These 27 T cell receptor beta chains were sequenced from one sample in a study of blood T cell repertoires in COVID-19. Using immunoSEQ multiplex PCR, the repertoire was profiled, and TCRdb retains in-frame clones only, with some absent. Among about 95,000 clones, roughly 76% were seen once, and the ten largest hold around 4.8%. Material: peripheral blood. Receptor source: an elderly man with COVID-19, enrolled during active disease.

V usage is TRBV27 and J usage is TRBJ1-1, with TRBD1 identical over 12 bases. This CDR3 has 17 residues. The germline V gene encodes CDR1 MNHEY and CDR2 SMNVEV (reference sequence). After removal of 2 bases from V and 5 bases from J, the junction contained 9 bases not matched to a gene. The CDR3 region is CASSLHGTGGPFTEAFF. The CDR3 region has the DNA TGTGCCAGCAGTTTACATGGGACAGGGGGCCCCTTTACTGAAGCTTTCTTT.

For the CDR3, the DNA is TGTGCCAGCAGGGTGACAGGGGGCTGGACTAATGAAAAACTGTTTTTT. As protein: CASRVTGGWTNEKLFF. This chain connects TRBV27 to TRBJ1-4, with 10 bases fitting TRBD1. In germline, CDR1 is MNHEY, CDR2 SMNVEV (reference sequence). The CDR3 is 16 residues long. Unmatched junction bases numbered 6, after V lost 6 bases and J lost 2 bases.

This rearrangement joins TRBV3-1 (or the pseudogene TRBV3-2) to TRBJ2-1, with 9 bases identical to TRBD1. The CDR3 has 13 amino acids. Germline V lookup: CDR1 LGHDT, CDR2 YNNKEL (reference sequence). V shed 4 bases, J shed 7 bases, and the junction held 2 bases outside the gene matches. The CDR3: CASSPTGGNEQFF. DNA of the CDR3: TGTGCCAGCAGCCCGACAGGGGGGAATGAGCAGTTCTTC.

The rearrangement uses TRBV19 and TRBJ1-1, with TRBD1 as a possible D gene (5 bases). Looked up from germline, CDR1 is LNHDA and CDR2 is SQIVND (reference sequence). Trimming cost V 6 bases and J 5 bases, with 13 bases left between them. This CDR3 is 13 amino acids long. The CDR3 is CASSSQGGTEAFF. The DNA of the CDR3 is TGTGCCAGTAGCTCCCAGGGTGGGACTGAAGCTTTCTTT.

The chain uses TRBV9 and TRBJ2-5, with 8 bases fitting TRBD2. CDR3 length: 15 amino acids. Germline V CDR1 and CDR2: SGDLS, YYNGEE. J gave up 4 bases and V 2 bases, and 7 bases lay outside the gene matches. The DNA of the CDR3 is TGTGCCAGCAGCGTTAGTCCCCTAGCGGGAGAGACCCAGTACTTC. Its translation is CASSVSPLAGETQYF.

The V gene is TRBV6-5, the J gene TRBJ2-5; D is possibly TRBD2 (5 bases). Per germline, CDR1 MNHEY and CDR2 SVGAGI. Deletions cut 2 bases from V and 1 base from J, with 5 bases between. This CDR3 has 13 residues. CDR3 protein: CASSYRGQETQYF. In DNA form, the CDR3 reads TGTGCCAGCAGTTACCGGGGCCAAGAGACCCAGTACTTC.

The genes are TRBV5-5 and TRBJ2-5; 7 bases line up with TRBD1. The V segment lost 0 bases and the J segment 7 bases; nucleotides outside the gene matches: 6. This CDR3 contains 14 residues. Germline V gene sequence: CDR1 SGHKS, CDR2 YYEKEE (reference sequence). CDR3 DNA: TGTGCCAGCAGCTTGGGACAGGGTGTTGGGACCCAGTACTTC. It specifies CASSLGQGVGTQYF.

The genes are TRBV15 and TRBJ1-2, with no clear D. The CDR3 is 13 amino acids. Trimming removed 3 bases from V and 5 bases from J, with 10 bases in between. Germline CDR1 and CDR2: LNHNV and YYDKDF (reference sequence). CDR3 loop: CATSSDGGYGYTF. The CDR3 DNA sequence: TGTGCCACCAGCAGTGACGGAGGGTATGGCTACACCTTC.

The chain recombines TRBV19 with TRBJ2-1, with 13 bases fitting TRBD2. CDR3 length equals 15 residues. Germline V gene data show CDR1 as LNHDA and CDR2 as SQIVND (reference sequence). V lost 7 bases to trimming and J lost 11 bases; unmatched junction nucleotides: 11. CDR3 sequence (DNA): TGTGCCAGTACCAGGGGACTAGCGGGGCCTATACAGCAGTTCTTC. It encodes CASTRGLAGPIQQFF.

This sequence joins TRBV19 and TRBJ2-2; 7 nucleotides match TRBD2. V was clipped by 4 bases and J by 0 bases; unmatched bases: 5. The CDR3 is 16 residues long. The germline gives CDR1 LNHDA, CDR2 SQIVND (reference sequence). The CDR3 is CASSKPGLTNTGELFF. The CDR3 region has the DNA TGTGCCAGTAGTAAACCGGGACTAACGAACACCGGGGAGCTGTTTTTT.

V is TRBV5-1 and J is TRBJ2-5; a weak D match, TRBD1 (6 bases). There are 16 residues in the CDR3. V dropped 4 bases and J dropped 5 bases, with 21 bases sitting between them. Germline lookup yields CDR1 SGHRS and CDR2 YFSETQ. CDR3 DNA: TGCGCCAGCAGCCCGTCTGGCTGGGGGCCTCGGGAGACCCAGTACTTC. This codes for CASSPSGWGPRETQYF.

V is TRBV11-2 and J is TRBJ2-3; 8 bases are a match to TRBD2. The V segment lost 5 bases and the J segment 3 bases; nucleotides outside the gene matches: 4. CDR1 SGHAT and CDR2 FQNNGV come from the germline V gene. The CDR3 consists of 14 residues. DNA of the CDR3: TGTGCCAGCAGCGTCAGCGGGAGTACAGATACGCAGTATTTT. Translating it yields CASSVSGSTDTQYF.

V usage is TRBV30 and J usage is TRBJ1-1, with a tentative D call TRBD1 (5 bases). The CDR3 spans 11 residues. V was clipped by 0 bases and J by 12 bases, with 11 bases between them. Germline V gene lookup returns CDR1 GTSNPN and CDR2 SVGIG (reference sequence). The CDR3 nucleotides read TGTGCCTGGAGTGTAGGAGGGGTACCTTTCTTT. Protein sequence: CAWSVGGVPFF.

The chain is built from TRBV24-1 and TRBJ2-2; a possible D gene is TRBD2 (6 bases). Germline CDR1 KGHDR, CDR2 SFDVKD. CDR3 length: 15 amino acids. V was clipped by 4 bases and J by 0 bases, with 8 bases between them. The CDR3 spells CATSDTGANTGELFF. The CDR3 DNA reads TGTGCCACCAGTGACACGGGAGCGAACACCGGGGAGCTGTTTTTT.

The J gene is TRBJ2-5, the V gene TRBV27; the match to TRBD1 covers 7 bases. The germline V gene has CDR1 MNHEY and CDR2 SMNVEV (reference sequence). V dropped 5 bases and J dropped 5; count of bases not matched to a gene: 8. The length of the CDR3 is 14 residues. Here the CDR3 DNA reads TGTGCCAGCAGTCCCACAGGGGTGAAGGAGACCCAGTACTTC. As protein: CASSPTGVKETQYF.

This chain uses TRBV5-1 with TRBJ1-1; a possible D gene is TRBD1 (6 bases). This CDR3 spans 13 amino acids. CDR1 is SGHRS, CDR2 YFSETQ, per germline. V shed 0 bases and J shed 5 bases, with 8 bases lying between them. In DNA form, the CDR3 reads TGCGCCAGCAGCTTGGTTCAGGGGACTGAAGCTTTCTTT. Translation gives CASSLVQGTEAFF.

The V call is TRBV3-1 (or the pseudogene TRBV3-2), the J call TRBJ2-4; 10 bases are a match to TRBD2. Germline V gives CDR1 LGHDT, CDR2 YNNKEL (reference sequence). The CDR3 has 15 amino acids. J lost 7 bases, V lost 1 base, and 4 bases had no gene match. CDR3 DNA: TGTGCCAGCAGCCAAGCTGGTAGCGGGGGGAACATTCAGTACTTC. Protein: CASSQAGSGGNIQYF.

The chain carries TRBV24-1 and TRBJ2-1; TRBD2 agrees at 15 bases. The CDR3 extends over 16 amino acids. Germline CDR1 KGHDR, CDR2 SFDVKD. The junction had 3 bases not matched to a gene; V was cut back by 4 bases and J by 6 bases. This chain's CDR3 is CATSDRTSGRGNEQFF. CDR3 nucleotide sequence: TGTGCCACCAGTGACAGGACTAGCGGGAGGGGCAATGAGCAGTTCTTC.

The genes are TRBV13 and TRBJ1-6; a possible D gene is TRBD1 (6 bases). The CDR3 loop spans 16 amino acids. V lost 6 bases and J lost 8, with 20 bases in between. Germline-derived CDR1 and CDR2 are PRHDT and FYEKMQ (reference sequence). CDR3 amino acids: CASRYSRDEGDSPLHF. The CDR3 nucleotides are TGTGCCAGCAGATACAGCAGGGACGAGGGGGATTCACCCCTCCACTTT.

This rearrangement joins TRBV6-6 to TRBJ1-2; unclear D gene. The CDR3 sequence is 14 residues long. Germline values: CDR1 MNHNY, CDR2 SVGAGI (reference sequence). Trimming stripped 6 bases from V and 6 bases from J, with 17 bases between. The CDR3 spells CASSDGYGLDGYTF. CDR3 in DNA: TGTGCCAGCAGCGACGGGTATGGGTTGGATGGCTACACCTTC.

The chain combines TRBV10-2 with TRBJ2-2; no definite D call. The V end was cut by 4 bases, the J end by 1 base, with 10 bases between. Looked up from germline, CDR1 is WSHSY and CDR2 is SAAADI. This CDR3 has 15 residues. The CDR3, as DNA: TGCGCCAGCAGTGGAGGTCCGTTGAACACCGGGGAGCTGTTTTTT. This encodes CASSGGPLNTGELFF.

V and J are TRBV5-1 and TRBJ2-5; TRBD1 agrees at 7 bases. V lost 3 bases and J lost 5; bases outside the gene matches: 7. The length of the CDR3 is 14 residues. Germline loops: CDR1 SGHRS, CDR2 YFSETQ. The CDR3, as DNA: TGCGCCAGCAGCTACAACAGGGGTGGGGAGACCCAGTACTTC. It encodes CASSYNRGGETQYF.

This rearrangement joins TRBV5-1 to TRBJ2-3; TRBD2 aligns across 10 bases. The CDR3 loop spans 15 amino acids. The germline CDR1 and CDR2 sequences are SGHRS and YFSETQ. The ends lost 0 bases at V and 5 bases at J; junction bases unmatched: 3. As DNA, the CDR3 is TGCGCCAGCAGCTTGGAGGCTAGCGGGGGAGATACGCAGTATTTT. As protein: CASSLEASGGDTQYF.

This rearrangement joins TRBV6-5 to TRBJ1-5, with 8 bases matching TRBD1. V shed 3 bases and J 7 bases; nucleotides not matched to a gene: 11. The CDR3 runs to 16 residues. CDR1 and CDR2 from the germline V gene are MNHEY and SVGAGI. The CDR3 DNA is TGTGCCAGCAGTTATTCCGCCCAGGGGGCAGGGCAGCCCCAGCATTTT. It codes for CASSYSAQGAGQPQHF.

This clone has just a few counts. The genes are TRBV11-2 and TRBJ1-1; TRBD1 matches 7 bases. The trim removed 0 bases at V and 5 bases at J, leaving 0 bases unmatched. Germline CDR1 reads SGHAT; CDR2 reads FQNNGV. The CDR3 length is 13 residues. CDR3 loop: CASSLETGTEAFF. The CDR3 DNA reads as TGTGCCAGCAGCTTAGAGACAGGGACTGAAGCTTTCTTT.

This clone was picked up a small number of times. V and J are TRBV28 and TRBJ2-1; perhaps TRBD1 as D (6 bases). In germline, CDR1 is MDHEN, CDR2 SYDVKM. Trimming stripped 5 bases from V and 5 bases from J, with 16 bases between. The CDR3 sequence is 15 residues long. The CDR3 loop is CASSPSGTPNNEQFF. CDR3 bases: TGTGCCAGCAGTCCCTCCGGGACACCCAACAATGAGCAGTTCTTC.

This clone was counted between two and nine times. The CDR3 DNA follows: TGCAGTGCTAGTGGGACAGGGAATTCACCCCTCCACTTT. Its translation is CSASGTGNSPLHF. The chain is built from TRBV20-1 and TRBJ1-6; TRBD1 matches 9 bases. V gave up 3 bases and J gave up 7 bases; unmatched junction bases: 1. Germline assignment: CDR1 DFQATT and CDR2 SNEGSKA (reference sequence). The CDR3 runs 13 residues.